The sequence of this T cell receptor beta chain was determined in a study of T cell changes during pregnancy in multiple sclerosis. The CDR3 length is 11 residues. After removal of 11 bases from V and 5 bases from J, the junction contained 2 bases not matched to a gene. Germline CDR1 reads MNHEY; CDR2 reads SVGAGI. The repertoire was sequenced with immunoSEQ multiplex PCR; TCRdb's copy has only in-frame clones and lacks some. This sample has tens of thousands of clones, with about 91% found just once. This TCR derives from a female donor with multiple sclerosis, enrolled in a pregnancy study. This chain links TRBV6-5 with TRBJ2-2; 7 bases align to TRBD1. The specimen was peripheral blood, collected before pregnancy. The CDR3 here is CAARGTGELFF. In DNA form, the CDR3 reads TGTGCCGCCAGGGGGACCGGGGAGCTGTTTTTT.